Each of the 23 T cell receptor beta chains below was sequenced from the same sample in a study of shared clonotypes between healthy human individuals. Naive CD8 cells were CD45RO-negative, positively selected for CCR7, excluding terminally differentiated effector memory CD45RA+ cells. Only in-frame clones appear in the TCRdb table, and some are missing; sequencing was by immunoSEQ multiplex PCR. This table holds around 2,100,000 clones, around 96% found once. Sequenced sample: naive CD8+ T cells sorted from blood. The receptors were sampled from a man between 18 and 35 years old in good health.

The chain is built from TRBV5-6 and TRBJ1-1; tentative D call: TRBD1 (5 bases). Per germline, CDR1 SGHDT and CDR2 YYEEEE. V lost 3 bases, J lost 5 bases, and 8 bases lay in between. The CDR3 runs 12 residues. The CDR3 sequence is CASSSGATEAFF. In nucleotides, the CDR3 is TGTGCCAGCAGCTCCGGGGCGACTGAAGCTTTCTTT.

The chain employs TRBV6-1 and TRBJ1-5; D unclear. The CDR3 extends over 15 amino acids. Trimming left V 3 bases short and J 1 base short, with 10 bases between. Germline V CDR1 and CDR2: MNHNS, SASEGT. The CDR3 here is CASSEFRWSNQPQHF. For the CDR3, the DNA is TGTGCCAGCAGTGAGTTTCGGTGGAGCAATCAGCCCCAGCATTTT.

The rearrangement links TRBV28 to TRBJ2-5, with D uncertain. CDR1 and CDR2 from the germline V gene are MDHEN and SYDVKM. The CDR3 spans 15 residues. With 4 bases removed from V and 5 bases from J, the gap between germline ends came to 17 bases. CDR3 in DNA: TGTGCCAGCAGTTCGCAAACGGGTGGGTGGGAGACCCAGTACTTC. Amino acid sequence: CASSSQTGGWETQYF.

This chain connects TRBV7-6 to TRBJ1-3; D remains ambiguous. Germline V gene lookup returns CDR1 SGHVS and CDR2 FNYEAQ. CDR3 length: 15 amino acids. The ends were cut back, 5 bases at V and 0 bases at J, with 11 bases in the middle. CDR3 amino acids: CASSPDESSGNTIYF. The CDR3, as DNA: TGTGCCAGCAGCCCTGACGAGAGCTCTGGAAACACCATATATTTT.

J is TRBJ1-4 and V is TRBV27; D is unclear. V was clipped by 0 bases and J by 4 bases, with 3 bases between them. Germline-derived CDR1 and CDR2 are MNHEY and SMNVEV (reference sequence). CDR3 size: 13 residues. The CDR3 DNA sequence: TGTGCCAGCAGTTTATCGTTTAATGAAAAACTGTTTTTT. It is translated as CASSLSFNEKLFF.

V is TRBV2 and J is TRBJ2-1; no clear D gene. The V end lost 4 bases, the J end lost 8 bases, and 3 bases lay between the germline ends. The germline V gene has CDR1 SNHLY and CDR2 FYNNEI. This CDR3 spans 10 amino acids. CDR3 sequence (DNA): TGTGCCAGCAGTGGGCATGAGCAGTTCTTC. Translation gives CASSGHEQFF.

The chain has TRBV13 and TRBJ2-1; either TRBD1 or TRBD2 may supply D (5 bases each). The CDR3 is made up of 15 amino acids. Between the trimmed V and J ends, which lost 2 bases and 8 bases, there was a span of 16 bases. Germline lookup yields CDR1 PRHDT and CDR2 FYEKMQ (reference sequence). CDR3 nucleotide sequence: TGTGCCAGCAGCTTACGAGGGGTATTTGTAGATGAGCAGTTCTTC. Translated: CASSLRGVFVDEQFF.

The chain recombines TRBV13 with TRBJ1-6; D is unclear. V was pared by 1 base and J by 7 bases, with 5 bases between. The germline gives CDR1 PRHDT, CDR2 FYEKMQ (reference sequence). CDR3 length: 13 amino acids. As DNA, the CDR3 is TGTGCCAGCAGCTTAGTCGGAAATTCACCCCTCCACTTT. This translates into CASSLVGNSPLHF. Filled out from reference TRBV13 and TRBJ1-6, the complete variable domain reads AAGVIQSPRHLIKEKRETATLKCYPIPRHDTVYWYQQGPGQDPQFLISFYEKMQSDKGSIPDRFSAQQFSDYHSELNMSSLELGDSALYFCASSLVGNSPLHFGNGTRLTVT.

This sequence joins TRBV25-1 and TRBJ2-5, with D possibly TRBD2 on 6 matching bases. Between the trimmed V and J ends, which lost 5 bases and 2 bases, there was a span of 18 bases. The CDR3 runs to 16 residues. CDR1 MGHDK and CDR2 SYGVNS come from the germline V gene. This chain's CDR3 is CASSPAAWGEQETQYF. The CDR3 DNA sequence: TGTGCCAGCAGTCCCGCCGCTTGGGGGGAACAAGAGACCCAGTACTTC.

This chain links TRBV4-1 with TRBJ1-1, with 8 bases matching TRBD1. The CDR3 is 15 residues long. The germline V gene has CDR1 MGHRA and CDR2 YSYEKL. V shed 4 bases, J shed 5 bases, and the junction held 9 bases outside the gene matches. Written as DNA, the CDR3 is TGCGCCAGCAGCCTCGAGGACAGGGTAGTAACTGAAGCTTTCTTT. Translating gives CASSLEDRVVTEAFF.

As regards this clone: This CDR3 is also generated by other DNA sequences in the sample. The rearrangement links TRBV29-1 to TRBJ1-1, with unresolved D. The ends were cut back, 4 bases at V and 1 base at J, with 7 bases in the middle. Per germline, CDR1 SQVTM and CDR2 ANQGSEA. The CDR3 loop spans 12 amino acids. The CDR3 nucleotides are TGCAGCGTTGTGGGTGAGAACACTGAAGCTTTCTTT. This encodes CSVVGENTEAFF.

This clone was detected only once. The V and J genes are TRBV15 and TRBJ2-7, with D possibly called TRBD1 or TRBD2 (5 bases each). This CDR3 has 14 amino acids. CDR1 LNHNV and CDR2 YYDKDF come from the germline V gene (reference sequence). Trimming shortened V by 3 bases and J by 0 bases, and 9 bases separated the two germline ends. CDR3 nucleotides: TGTGCCACCAGCAGGGAGGACAACTCCTACGAGCAGTACTTC. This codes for CATSREDNSYEQYF.

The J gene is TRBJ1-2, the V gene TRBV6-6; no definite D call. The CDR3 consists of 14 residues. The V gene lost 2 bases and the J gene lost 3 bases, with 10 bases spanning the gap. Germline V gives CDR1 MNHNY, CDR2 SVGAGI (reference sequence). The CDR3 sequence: CASSYGGPDYGYTF. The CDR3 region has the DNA TGTGCCAGCAGTTACGGAGGCCCCGACTATGGCTACACCTTC.

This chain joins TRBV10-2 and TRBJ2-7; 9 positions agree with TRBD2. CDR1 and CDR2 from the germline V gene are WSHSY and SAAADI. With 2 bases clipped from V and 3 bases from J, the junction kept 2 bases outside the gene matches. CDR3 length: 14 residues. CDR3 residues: CASSEPSGDYEQYF. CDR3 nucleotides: TGCGCCAGCAGTGAGCCTAGCGGGGACTACGAGCAGTACTTC.

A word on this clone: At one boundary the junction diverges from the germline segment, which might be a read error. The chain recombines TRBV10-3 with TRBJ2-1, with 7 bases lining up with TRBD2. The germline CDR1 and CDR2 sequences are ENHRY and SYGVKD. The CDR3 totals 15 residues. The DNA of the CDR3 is TGTGCCATCACTGAGCGGGGCCAACCTTACAATGAGCAGTTCTTC. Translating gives CAITERGQPYNEQFF.

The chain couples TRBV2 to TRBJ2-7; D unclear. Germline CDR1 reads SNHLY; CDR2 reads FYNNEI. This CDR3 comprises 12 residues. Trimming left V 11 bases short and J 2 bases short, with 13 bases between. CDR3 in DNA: TGTGCCTGCATCGGAGCAGCCTACGAGCAGTACTTC. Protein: CACIGAAYEQYF.

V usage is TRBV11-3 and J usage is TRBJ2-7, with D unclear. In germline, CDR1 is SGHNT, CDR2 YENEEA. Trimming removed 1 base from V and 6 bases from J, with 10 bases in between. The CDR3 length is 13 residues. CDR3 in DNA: TGTGCCAGCAGCTTAGCGGAAACCTCCGAGCAGTACTTC. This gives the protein CASSLAETSEQYF.

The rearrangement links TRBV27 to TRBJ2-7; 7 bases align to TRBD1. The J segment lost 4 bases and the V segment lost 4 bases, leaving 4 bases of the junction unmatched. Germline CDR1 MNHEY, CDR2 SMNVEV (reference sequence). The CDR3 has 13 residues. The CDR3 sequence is CASSYKQGYEQYF. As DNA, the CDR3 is TGTGCCAGCAGTTACAAACAGGGGTACGAGCAGTACTTC.

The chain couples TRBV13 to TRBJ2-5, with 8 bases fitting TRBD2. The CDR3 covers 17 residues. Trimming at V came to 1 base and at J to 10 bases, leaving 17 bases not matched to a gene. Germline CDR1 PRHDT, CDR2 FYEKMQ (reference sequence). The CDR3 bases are TGTGCCAGCAGCTTAGAGATGGGTAGCGGGGCCCCCGGGGGCCAGTACTTC. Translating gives CASSLEMGSGAPGGQYF.

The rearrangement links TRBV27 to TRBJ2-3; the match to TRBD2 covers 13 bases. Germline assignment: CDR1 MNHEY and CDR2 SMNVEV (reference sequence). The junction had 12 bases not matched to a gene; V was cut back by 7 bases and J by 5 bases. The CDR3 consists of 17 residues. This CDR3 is CASTPLLAGGPGDTQYF. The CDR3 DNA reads TGTGCCAGCACTCCTTTACTAGCGGGAGGGCCAGGAGATACGCAGTATTTT.

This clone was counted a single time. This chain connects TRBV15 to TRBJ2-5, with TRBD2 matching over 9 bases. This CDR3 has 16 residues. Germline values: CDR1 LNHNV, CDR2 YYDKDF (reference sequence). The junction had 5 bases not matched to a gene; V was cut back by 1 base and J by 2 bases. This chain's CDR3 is CATSRVPSGIQETQYF. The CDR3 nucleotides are TGTGCCACCAGCAGAGTCCCTAGCGGGATACAAGAGACCCAGTACTTC.

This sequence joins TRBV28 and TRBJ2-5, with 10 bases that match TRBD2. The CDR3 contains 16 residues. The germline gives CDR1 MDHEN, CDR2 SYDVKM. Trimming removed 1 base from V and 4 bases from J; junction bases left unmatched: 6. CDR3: CASSLSLAGPGETQYF. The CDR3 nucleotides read TGTGCCAGCAGTTTATCACTAGCGGGGCCGGGAGAGACCCAGTACTTC.

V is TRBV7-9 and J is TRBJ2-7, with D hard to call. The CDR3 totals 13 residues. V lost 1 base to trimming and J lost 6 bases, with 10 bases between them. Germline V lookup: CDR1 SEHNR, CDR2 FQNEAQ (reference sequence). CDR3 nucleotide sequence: TGTGCCAGCAGCTTAGGAAGGGAAGGCGAGCAGTACTTC. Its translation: CASSLGREGEQYF.